This T cell receptor (beta chain) was profiled in a study of CD8 T cells in Susac syndrome. The CDR3 covers 13 residues. The V and J ends lost 8 bases and 3 bases, in that order; junction bases with no gene match: 3. The germline gives CDR1 MNHEY, CDR2 SVGAGI. The authors carried out high-throughput sequencing of TCR beta. They applied it to CD8+ and CD4+ T cells obtained from blood. TEMRA cells were FACS-enriched, unlike CD8+ and CD4+ T cells, which were negatively isolated. It was with random hexamers that 0.5 to 1 ug RNA was reverse transcribed. TCR beta CDR3 was amplified by immunoSEQ multiplex PCR. This amplification extended across 54 Vbeta and 13 Jbeta segments. In TCRdb, the immunoSEQ multiplex PCR reads were re-called with MiXCR into one record per CDR3 protein. The table shows 70,000 to 100,000 distinct CDR3 sequences, with 80% to 95% occurring only once.

The origin of this receptor is a human donor in good health. The chain couples TRBV6-5 to TRBJ2-3, with TRBD2 identical over 9 bases. The specimen sequenced was CD8+ T cells from PBMCs. CDR3 coding DNA: TGTGCCAGCGCGGGGGGGCCAACAGATACGCAGTATTTT. It specifies CASAGGPTDTQYF.